The 18 T cell receptor beta chains in this list originate from one sample, sequenced in a study of blood T cells in healthy people across ages. Using a J-beta primer mix together with a sample-barcoded 5' primer, a second PCR was run for roughly 7 to 11 cycles. TCRdb reanalysed the 5' RACE reads using MiXCR and keeps one entry per CDR3 protein. The table has some 700,000 distinct CDR3 sequences, roughly two fifths seen once. The sample comprised blood. These receptors were taken from a woman aged 55-69 years in good health.

This chain links TRBV20-1 with TRBJ2-1, with 9 bases identical to TRBD2. With the DNA end fitting TRBJ2-7 better, the J assignment may be wrong. The V gene's germline CDR1 is DFQATT and CDR2 SNEGSKA (reference sequence). This CDR3 is built from 13 residues. CDR3 amino acids: CSVLAGSYNEQYF. The CDR3 coding sequence is TGCAGTGTCCTAGCGGGGAGCTACAATGAGCAGTACTTC.

This chain links TRBV5-1 with TRBJ2-1; perhaps TRBD2 as D (5 bases). The CDR3 covers 11 residues. Per the germline V gene, CDR1 is SGHRS and CDR2 is YFSETQ. V dropped 7 bases and J dropped 10 bases, with 12 bases sitting between them. The CDR3 DNA reads as TGCGCCAGCGGCCCGGAGCGGGAGCAGTTCTTC. Translating it yields CASGPEREQFF.

This clonotype was counted only a few times. This sequence joins TRBV12-3 or TRBV12-4 and TRBJ2-5; D is unclear. CDR3 size: 13 residues. Trimming took off 3 bases at V and 5 bases at J, with 10 bases between the two ends. CDR3 protein: CASSFVAKETQYF. The CDR3 DNA reads as TGTGCCAGCAGTTTCGTAGCCAAGGAGACCCAGTACTTC.

Concerning this clonotype itself: This may be a read error, as it is one base from a much larger clone. The chain has TRBV24-1 and TRBJ2-5; weak D call: TRBD2 (5 bases). Trimming left V 3 bases short and J 11 bases short, with 21 bases between. Germline V gene lookup returns CDR1 KGHDR and CDR2 SFDVKD. This CDR3 is 15 amino acids long. The DNA of the CDR3 is TGTGCCACCAGTGATACGGGCCTGATGGTCTGGGAGCAGTACTTC. As protein: CATSDTGLMVWEQYF.

This clonotype was counted at least ten times. The chain has TRBV9 and TRBJ2-5; 14 bases align to TRBD2. Germline assignment: CDR1 SGDLS and CDR2 YYNGEE. The CDR3 spans 16 residues. Trimming at V came to 3 bases and at J to 4 bases, leaving 5 bases not matched to a gene. CDR3 DNA: TGTGCCAGCAGCGGACTAGCGGGGGGGGATGGAGAGACCCAGTACTTC. It specifies CASSGLAGGDGETQYF.

Comments on this clonotype: This may stem from a read error, because a much larger clone lies one nucleotide away. The rearrangement uses TRBV7-2 and TRBJ2-7; D call uncertain. The germline gives CDR1 SGHTA, CDR2 FQGNSA. CDR3 length: 14 residues. CDR3 nucleotides: TGTGCCAACAGCCTCGGCGGTAGCAACTACGAGCAGTACTTC. Translated, it gives CANSLGGSNYEQYF. The full variable domain, in which reference TRBV7-2 and TRBJ2-7 provide the parts outside the CDR3, is GAGVSQSPSNKVTEKGKDVELRCDPISGHTALYWYRQSLGQGLEFLIYFQGNSAPDKSGLPSDRFSAERTGGSVSTLTIQRTQQEDSAVYLCANSLGGSNYEQYFGPGTRLTVT.

This clonotype has a single count. The CDR3: CASSQGTGPAEETQYF. CDR3 nucleotide sequence: TGCGCCAGCAGCCAAGGGACGGGGCCGGCGGAGGAGACCCAGTACTTC. The chain carries TRBV4-1 and TRBJ2-5; possibly TRBD1 or TRBD2 for D (5 bases each). Germline CDR1 and CDR2: MGHRA and YSYEKL. Trimming left V 1 base short and J 5 bases short, with 17 bases between. The CDR3 extends over 16 amino acids.

This clonotype has only a few counts. J is TRBJ2-7 and V is TRBV5-1; 8 nucleotides align to TRBD2. Germline values: CDR1 SGHRS, CDR2 YFSETQ. This CDR3 spans 14 amino acids. The V gene end was trimmed by 4 bases and the J gene end by 2 bases; junction bases not matched to a gene: 5. The CDR3 region is CASSVTSGTYEQYF. The DNA of the CDR3 is TGCGCCAGCAGCGTAACTAGCGGAACCTACGAGCAGTACTTC.

About this clonotype itself: This sequence may be a read error, since a much larger clone differs from it by one base. The chain recombines TRBV4-2 with TRBJ2-4; 7 bases map to TRBD1. With the DNA end fitting TRBJ2-7 better, the J assignment may be wrong. This CDR3 comprises 17 residues. Germline V gene sequence: CDR1 LGHNA, CDR2 YNFKEQ. The CDR3 is CASSQDLWNRGTYEQYF. The CDR3 bases are TGTGCCAGCAGCCAAGATCTGTGGAACAGGGGTACCTACGAGCAGTACTTC.

The count of this clonotype is one. This chain connects TRBV5-1 to TRBJ2-3; D is uncertain. The length of the CDR3 is 16 residues. V gave up 5 bases and J gave up 2 bases, with 18 bases separating them. The germline V gene encodes CDR1 SGHRS and CDR2 YFSETQ. The CDR3 bases are TGCGCCAGCAGTACCCACAGAGTTGAACTCACAGATACGCAGTATTTT. This codes for CASSTHRVELTDTQYF.

The chain is built from TRBV24-1 and TRBJ2-2; D not certain. CDR3 length: 12 amino acids. V was pared by 5 bases and J by 4 bases, with 4 bases between. Germline V CDR1 and CDR2: KGHDR, SFDVKD. Here the CDR3 DNA reads TGTGCCACCAGTGCCCGCACCGGGGAGCTGTTTTTT. Its translation: CATSARTGELFF.

This clonotype was observed a few times. This sequence joins TRBV9 and TRBJ2-1, with D unresolved. V was shortened by 0 bases and J by 4 bases, with 5 bases between the two germline ends. The length of the CDR3 is 13 residues. Germline lookup yields CDR1 SGDLS and CDR2 YYNGEE. CDR3 protein: CASSVVPYNEQFF. Here the CDR3 DNA reads TGTGCCAGCAGCGTAGTTCCTTACAATGAGCAGTTCTTC.

Comment on this clonotype: With a much larger clone just one base away, this may be a read error. The CDR3 loop reads CASSRDLQRQETQYF. The CDR3 DNA follows: TGCGCCAGCAGCCGAGATCTGCAGCGGCAAGAGACCCAGTACTTC. The chain links TRBV4-3 to TRBJ2-5; D possibly corresponds to TRBD2 (5 bases). The CDR3 is 15 residues long. CDR1 and CDR2 (germline): LGHNA, YSLEER. Trimming shortened V by 4 bases and J by 2 bases, and 14 bases separated the two germline ends.

This clonotype was counted a few times. The chain employs TRBV6-2 or TRBV6-3 and TRBJ1-5; 8 positions agree with TRBD1. Germline CDR1 and CDR2: MNHEY and SVGEGT. The V gene end was trimmed by 6 bases and the J gene end by 3 bases; junction bases not matched to a gene: 7. The CDR3 loop spans 15 amino acids. CDR3 nucleotides: TGTGCCAGCAGACTGACAGGGGAACCCAATCAGCCCCAGCATTTT. Residues: CASRLTGEPNQPQHF.

In DNA form, the CDR3 reads TGCAGTGCTAGACCCGGGACTGACAGCTCCTACGAGCAGTACTTC. Its protein is CSARPGTDSSYEQYF. This chain links TRBV20-1 with TRBJ2-7; tentative D call: TRBD2 (6 bases). The CDR3 sequence is 15 residues long. The V gene's germline CDR1 is DFQATT and CDR2 SNEGSKA (reference sequence). Trimming cost V 2 bases and J 0 bases, with 14 bases left between them.

The rearrangement links TRBV20-1 to TRBJ1-5; maybe TRBD1 (5 bases). This CDR3 has 12 residues. The V gene lost 6 bases and the J gene lost 2 bases, with 8 bases spanning the gap. Germline V gives CDR1 DFQATT, CDR2 SNEGSKA (reference sequence). CDR3 bases: TGCAGTGCCGCGGGGGGCAATCAGCCCCAGCATTTT. Residues: CSAAGGNQPQHF.

The genes are TRBV9 and TRBJ2-5; D uncertain. V lost 3 bases, J lost 11 bases, and 20 bases lay in between. Per germline, CDR1 SGDLS and CDR2 YYNGEE. The CDR3 is 14 residues long. CDR3 DNA sequence: TGTGCCAGCAGCGGCGAATGGGGTTTGAATGAGCAGTACTTC. Translation: CASSGEWGLNEQYF.

Concerning this clonotype: A much larger clone differs by one base, so this may be a read error. The J gene is TRBJ2-1, the V gene TRBV7-3; tentatively, D is TRBD2 (6 bases). The CDR3 length is 12 residues. CDR1 and CDR2 from the germline V gene are SGHTA and FQGTGA. Here the CDR3 DNA reads TGTGCCAACAGCCCGGACTATGGTGAGCAGTTCTTC. Amino acids: CANSPDYGEQFF.